These 25 T cell receptor beta chains came from one sample sequenced in a study of patients with pleural tuberculosis. MiXCR, run by TCRdb on the reads, gives a single entry per CDR3 protein. In the table there are about 30,000 distinct CDR3 sequences, 15% to 20% of which are singletons. The sample taken for sequencing was peripheral blood. The origin of the receptors is a human donor with pleural tuberculosis.

This chain connects TRBV27 to TRBJ1-2; D uncertain. The CDR3 is 13 amino acids. CDR1 and CDR2 (germline): MNHEY, SMNVEV (reference sequence). V lost 6 bases and J lost 6, with 14 bases in between. CDR3 protein: CASSRAATDGYTF. CDR3 sequence (DNA): TGTGCCAGCAGCCGAGCGGCCACGGATGGCTACACCTTC.

The sample holds many counts of this clonotype. As DNA, the CDR3 is TGCGCCAGCATGGGGCACCTTGAAGCTTTCTTT. This translates into CASMGHLEAFF. The chain employs TRBV5-1 and TRBJ1-1; tentative D call: TRBD1 (5 bases). Trimming took 6 bases from V and 7 from J, leaving 10 bases between them. Germline V gives CDR1 SGHRS, CDR2 YFSETQ. The CDR3 totals 11 residues.

This clonotype was seen only a few times. A much larger clone differs by one base, so this may be a read error. The genes are TRBV4-1 and TRBJ2-5; TRBD1 agrees at 7 bases. The CDR3 length is 15 residues. Germline assignment: CDR1 MGHRA and CDR2 YSYEKL. As DNA, the CDR3 is TGCGCCGGCAGCCACCACAGGGGAGAGGAGGAGACCCAGTACTTC. Translation: CAGSHHRGEEETQYF.

This clonotype has ten or more counts. The chain joins TRBV24-1 to TRBJ2-3; 10 positions agree with TRBD2. The V gene end was trimmed by 3 bases and the J gene end by 4 bases; junction bases not matched to a gene: 6. Germline CDR1 and CDR2: KGHDR and SFDVKD. The CDR3 has 16 amino acids. CDR3 sequence: CATSDLSGRSADTQYF. DNA of the CDR3: TGTGCCACCAGTGATCTTAGCGGGAGGAGCGCAGATACGCAGTATTTT.

This clonotype was recorded at least ten times. The chain carries TRBV29-1 and TRBJ1-2; D is perhaps TRBD1 (5 bases). From germline, CDR1 is SQVTM and CDR2 ANQGSEA. V was cut by 4 bases and J by 6 bases, with 9 bases left in between. The CDR3 totals 11 residues. In DNA form, the CDR3 reads TGCAGCGTTGGTGAGGGGAATGGCTACACCTTC. It translates to CSVGEGNGYTF. Combining the CDR3 with reference TRBV29-1 and TRBJ1-2 gives the whole variable domain SAVISQKPSRDICQRGTSLTIQCQVDSQVTMMFWYRQQPGQSLTLIATANQGSEATYESGFVIDKFPISRPNLTFSTLTVSNMSPEDSSIYLCSVGEGNGYTFGSGTRLTVV.

This clonotype was counted ten times or more. The rearrangement joins TRBV7-2 to TRBJ1-5, with D hard to call. This CDR3 contains 14 residues. CDR1 SGHTA and CDR2 FQGNSA come from the germline V gene. Trimming removed 3 bases at V and 6 bases at J, with 12 bases between. In DNA form, the CDR3 reads TGTGCCAGCAGCTTCGTTGCCGAACGTCAGCCCCAGCATTTT. This codes for CASSFVAERQPQHF.

As regards this clonotype: Possible read error: a much larger clone is one base away. This rearrangement joins TRBV19 to TRBJ2-1; D could derive from TRBD1 or TRBD2 (5 bases each). The CDR3 covers 13 residues. Trimming stripped 11 bases from V and 7 bases from J, with 18 bases between. From germline, CDR1 is LNHDA and CDR2 SQIVND (reference sequence). DNA for the CDR3: TGTGCCGTATGGGGACCGGGTGGGAATGAGCAGTTCTTC. Its protein product is CAVWGPGGNEQFF.

This clonotype occurred many times. The chain has TRBV29-1 and TRBJ1-1; the D gene is possibly TRBD1 (6 bases). V shed 5 bases and J shed 5 bases, with 12 bases lying between them. CDR1 SQVTM and CDR2 ANQGSEA come from the germline V gene. This CDR3 comprises 12 residues. CDR3 in DNA: TGCAGCGTTCTACCAGGGGATACTGAAGCTTTCTTT. It specifies CSVLPGDTEAFF.

This clonotype was recorded at least ten times. The J gene is TRBJ1-1, the V gene TRBV30; TRBD1 matches at 7 bases. Germline trimming cut 2 bases from V and 6 bases from J; bases unmatched to any gene: 3. CDR1 is GTSNPN, CDR2 SVGIG, per germline (reference sequence). This CDR3 is 12 amino acids long. CDR3 region: CAWSIGTAEAFF. The CDR3 coding sequence is TGTGCCTGGAGTATTGGGACAGCTGAAGCTTTCTTT. Filled out from reference TRBV30 and TRBJ1-1, the complete variable domain reads SQTIHQWPATLVQPVGSPLSLECTVEGTSNPNLYWYRQAAGRGLQLLFYSVGIGQISSEVPQNLSASRPQDRQFILSSKKLLLSDSGFYLCAWSIGTAEAFFGQGTRLTVV.

A note on this clonotype: The germline gene is not matched at one end of the junction; a read error may be the cause. J is TRBJ2-7 and V is TRBV28, with D hard to call. The germline CDR1 and CDR2 sequences are MDHEN and SYDVKM. The CDR3 covers 14 residues. CDR3 sequence: CSSALPAVVHEQYF. The CDR3 nucleotides are TGTTCCAGCGCTCTACCGGCAGTAGTCCACGAGCAGTACTTC.

Ten or more counts support this clonotype. The V call is TRBV14, the J call TRBJ1-5, with TRBD1 matching 10 bases. Germline CDR1 reads SGHDN; CDR2 reads FVKESK. There are 17 residues in the CDR3. V dropped 4 bases and J dropped 6; count of bases not matched to a gene: 12. CDR3: CASSREPGQGISQPQHF. DNA for the CDR3: TGTGCCAGCAGCCGAGAACCGGGACAGGGGATAAGTCAGCCCCAGCATTTT.

This clonotype was found many times. The chain is built from TRBV28 and TRBJ2-1; D uncertain. The V gene's germline CDR1 is MDHEN and CDR2 SYDVKM. CDR3 size: 15 residues. V dropped 6 bases and J dropped 0 bases, with 12 bases sitting between them. CDR3 coding DNA: TGTGCCAGCAGCCCTCCACCACCCTCCTACAATGAGCAGTTCTTC. Protein: CASSPPPPSYNEQFF.

This clonotype was observed at least ten times. This chain uses TRBV4-1 with TRBJ1-1; perhaps TRBD1 as D (5 bases). The germline gives CDR1 MGHRA, CDR2 YSYEKL. This CDR3 region has 13 residues. Between the trimmed V and J ends, which lost 4 bases and 5 bases, there was a span of 11 bases. CDR3 coding DNA: TGCGCCAGCAGCCCCCGAGGGGTTACTGAAGCTTTCTTT. Translated, it gives CASSPRGVTEAFF.

This clonotype was counted ten times or more. The rearrangement links TRBV5-4 to TRBJ1-1; the D gene is possibly TRBD1 (5 bases). Per the germline V gene, CDR1 is SGHNT and CDR2 is YYREEE (reference sequence). This CDR3 contains 15 residues. The germline V and J ends were trimmed by 0 bases and 0 bases, with 9 bases remaining between them. CDR3 sequence (DNA): TGTGCCAGCAGCTTGGGTTCGACAGTGAACACTGAAGCTTTCTTT. Protein: CASSLGSTVNTEAFF.

This clonotype occurred many times. The chain is built from TRBV11-2 and TRBJ2-3; 10 nucleotides agree with TRBD2. Germline loops: CDR1 SGHAT, CDR2 FQNNGV. CDR3 length: 20 residues. The V and J ends lost 10 bases and 4 bases, in that order; junction bases with no gene match: 26. CDR3 in amino acids: CATQWGAGTSARRRSDTQYF. CDR3 sequence (DNA): TGTGCCACCCAGTGGGGGGCCGGGACTAGCGCACGCCGACGTTCAGATACGCAGTATTTT.

This clonotype was detected many times. This chain uses TRBV5-5 with TRBJ2-5, with D perhaps matching TRBD2 (6 bases). The CDR3 runs to 15 residues. V was trimmed by 3 bases and J by 2 bases, leaving 14 bases between them. Germline-derived CDR1 and CDR2 are SGHKS and YYEKEE (reference sequence). CDR3 in DNA: TGTGCCAGCAGCTCACCACCAGGGAGGCAAGAGACCCAGTACTTC. Translation gives CASSSPPGRQETQYF. The variable domain in full, completed from reference TRBV5-5 and TRBJ2-5, reads DAGVTQSPTHLIKTRGQQVTLRCSPISGHKSVSWYQQVLGQGPQFIFQYYEKEERGRGNFPDRFSARQFPNYSSELNVNALLLGDSALYLCASSSPPGRQETQYFGPGTRLLVL.

There are many counts of this clonotype. The chain uses TRBV14 and TRBJ2-1; tentative D call: TRBD2 (5 bases). This CDR3 has 16 amino acids. Germline-derived CDR1 and CDR2 are SGHDN and FVKESK. Trimming removed 4 bases from V and 0 bases from J, with 13 bases in between. Here the CDR3 DNA reads TGTGCCAGCAGCCGACTGGACTTAAGCTCCTACAATGAGCAGTTCTTC. Its protein product is CASSRLDLSSYNEQFF.

This clonotype was detected ten times or more. The chain has TRBV7-2 and TRBJ2-7; possibly TRBD1 for D (6 bases). Germline loops: CDR1 SGHTA, CDR2 FQGNSA. Deletions cut 8 bases from V and 4 bases from J, with 15 bases between. The CDR3 runs to 13 residues. The CDR3, as DNA: TGTGCCAGCGGGGGCACCTACGCTTACGAGCAGTACTTC. Protein sequence: CASGGTYAYEQYF.

The J gene is TRBJ1-1, the V gene TRBV28, with a tentative D call TRBD1 (5 bases). The CDR3 covers 14 residues. Germline V gives CDR1 MDHEN, CDR2 SYDVKM. V dropped 2 bases and J dropped 1 base, with 8 bases sitting between them. CDR3 region: CASSLGGANTEAFF. The CDR3 DNA is TGTGCCAGCAGTTTAGGTGGGGCGAACACTGAAGCTTTCTTT.

This clonotype was seen ten or more times. The V and J genes are TRBV9 and TRBJ2-6; 8 bases map to TRBD2. After removal of 4 bases from V and 0 bases from J, the junction contained 6 bases not matched to a gene. Looked up from germline, CDR1 is SGDLS and CDR2 is YYNGEE. The CDR3 runs to 17 residues. CDR3: CASSWGLGSSGANVLTF. For the CDR3, the DNA is TGTGCCAGCAGCTGGGGACTAGGCTCCTCTGGGGCCAACGTCCTGACTTTC.

This clonotype was detected ten times or more. CDR3 region: CSARMVRGSNSPLHF. The CDR3 DNA sequence: TGCAGTGCTAGAATGGTCAGGGGATCTAATTCACCCCTCCACTTT. This chain links TRBV20-1 with TRBJ1-6, with D perhaps matching TRBD1 (6 bases). Trimming pared 2 bases from V and 6 bases from J, leaving 14 bases between. CDR3 length: 15 amino acids. Germline CDR1 reads DFQATT; CDR2 reads SNEGSKA (reference sequence).

This clonotype has ten or more counts. The chain carries TRBV2 and TRBJ2-5; 9 bases fit TRBD1. The CDR3 length is 14 residues. Trimming took 6 bases from V and 5 from J; bases not matched to a gene: 7. CDR1 and CDR2 (germline): SNHLY, FYNNEI. The CDR3 region is CASRTTGGSETQYF. The CDR3, as DNA: TGTGCCAGCAGGACAACAGGGGGCAGCGAGACCCAGTACTTC.

This clonotype has just a few counts. This may stem from a read error, because a much larger clone lies one nucleotide away. This sequence joins TRBV2 and TRBJ1-2; D uncertain. This CDR3 contains 14 residues. The germline V gene encodes CDR1 SNHLY and CDR2 FYNNEI. CDR3 coding DNA: TGTGCCAGCAGTGAAGGAACGTTGTACTATGGCTACCCCTTC. It encodes CASSEGTLYYGYPF.

This clonotype was seen ten or more times. V gene TRBV13 combines with J gene TRBJ2-3; weak D call: TRBD2 (6 bases). CDR1 and CDR2 from the germline V gene are PRHDT and FYEKMQ (reference sequence). V was pared by 3 bases and J by 1 base, with 11 bases between. CDR3 length: 15 amino acids. CDR3 bases: TGTGCCAGCAGCTTGCGGGAATATGGCACAGATACGCAGTATTTT. It codes for CASSLREYGTDTQYF. Variable domain in full (rest from reference TRBV13 and TRBJ2-3): AAGVIQSPRHLIKEKRETATLKCYPIPRHDTVYWYQQGPGQDPQFLISFYEKMQSDKGSIPDRFSAQQFSDYHSELNMSSLELGDSALYFCASSLREYGTDTQYFGPGTRLTVL.

This clonotype was picked up many times. The genes are TRBV29-1 and TRBJ2-1; TRBD2 agrees at 15 bases. The CDR3 extends over 14 amino acids. Trimming took 6 bases from V and 7 from J; bases not matched to a gene: 4. Germline V lookup: CDR1 SQVTM, CDR2 ANQGSEA. The CDR3, as DNA: TGCAGCGTGATGGGACTAGCGGGAGGAAATGAGCAGTTCTTC. This encodes CSVMGLAGGNEQFF.